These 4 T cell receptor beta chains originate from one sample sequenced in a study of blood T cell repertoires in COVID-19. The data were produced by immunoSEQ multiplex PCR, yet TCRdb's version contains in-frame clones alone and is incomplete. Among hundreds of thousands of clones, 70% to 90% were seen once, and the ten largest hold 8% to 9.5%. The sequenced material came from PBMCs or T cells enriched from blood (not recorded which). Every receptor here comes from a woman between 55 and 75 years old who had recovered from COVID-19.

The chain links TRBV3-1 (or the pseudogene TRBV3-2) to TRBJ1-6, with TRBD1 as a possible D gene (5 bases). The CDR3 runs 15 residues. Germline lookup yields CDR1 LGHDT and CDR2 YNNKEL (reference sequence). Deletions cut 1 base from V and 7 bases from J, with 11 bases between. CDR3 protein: CASSQGVPGNSPLHF. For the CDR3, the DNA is TGTGCCAGCAGCCAAGGGGTCCCAGGGAATTCACCCCTCCACTTT.

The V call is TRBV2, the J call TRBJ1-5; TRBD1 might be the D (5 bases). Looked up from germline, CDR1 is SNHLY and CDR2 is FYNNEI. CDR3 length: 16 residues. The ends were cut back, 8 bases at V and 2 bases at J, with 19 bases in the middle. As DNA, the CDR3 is TGTGCCAGCGACCGGGAGGCAGGGAGGGGCAATCAGCCCCAGCATTTT. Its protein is CASDREAGRGNQPQHF.

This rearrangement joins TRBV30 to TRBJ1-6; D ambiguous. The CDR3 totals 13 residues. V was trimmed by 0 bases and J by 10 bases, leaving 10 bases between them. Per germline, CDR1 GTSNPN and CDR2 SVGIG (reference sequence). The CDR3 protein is CAWSVLEHSPLHF. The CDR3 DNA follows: TGTGCCTGGAGTGTACTGGAGCACTCACCCCTCCACTTT.

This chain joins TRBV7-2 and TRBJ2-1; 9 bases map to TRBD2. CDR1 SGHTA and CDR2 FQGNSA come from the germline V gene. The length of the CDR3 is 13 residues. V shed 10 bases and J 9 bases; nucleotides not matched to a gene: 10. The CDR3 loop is CATNSGSRGEQFF. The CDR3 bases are TGTGCCACGAATAGCGGGAGTAGGGGTGAGCAGTTCTTC.